Below, one T cell receptor (beta chain) is given with its context. This specimen comes from a study of blood T cell repertoires in COVID-19. Study-level background: Material from acute and convalescent COVID-19 was sourced from the United States, Italy and Spain. In each case, the material was cDNA or gDNA derived from T cells, B-cell-depleted T cells, or PBMCs.

The CDR3 runs to 14 residues. Trimming pared 0 bases from V and 6 bases from J, leaving 9 bases between. CDR1 is SGHRS and CDR2 is YFSETQ in the germline V gene. Enrolment of Seattle patients took place during active infection, and they were followed longitudinally. Per the study methods: By means of reference gene primer amplification, nucleated cell counts were estimated. Sequenced by immunoSEQ multiplex PCR; TCRdb stores in-frame clones only, minus some. The V and J calls and clone size are taken from that table; D and trimming were inferred from the DNA. The repertoire has more than 45,000 clones, approximately 86% of them found once; the top ten carry around a fifth.

Sequencing was carried out using peripheral blood. The receptor was isolated from an elderly woman with COVID-19, enrolled during active disease. The rearrangement links TRBV5-1 to TRBJ2-2, with D possibly TRBD2 on 6 matching bases. The CDR3 DNA sequence: TGCGCCAGCAGCTTGGCCGGACTACCCGGGGAGCTGTTTTTT. Translating gives CASSLAGLPGELFF.